Listed here are 21 T cell receptor beta chains from one sample, sequenced in a study of blood T cell repertoires in COVID-19 (dated by TCRdb to about 2020). Libraries came from the immunoSEQ multiplex PCR assay. The table comes from immuneACCESS by way of TCRdb, which keeps in-frame sequences with V and J called. Part of the clones is missing from these tables; in studies checked, under half for an unresolved V gene and the rest for unknown reasons. A total of about 86,000 clones appear in this sample, more than 75% of them only once. 1.2% of the sample rests with the top ten. Sequencing was carried out using peripheral blood. The receptor set was obtained from a woman at least 80 years old with acute or convalescent COVID-19.

The rearrangement links TRBV10-3 to TRBJ2-3; tentative D call: TRBD2 (5 bases). Trimming pared 3 bases from V and 0 bases from J, leaving 13 bases between. CDR3 size: 16 residues. Germline lookup yields CDR1 ENHRY and CDR2 SYGVKD. CDR3 DNA sequence: TGTGCCATCAGTGACTCGGGAACGGCTAGCACAGATACGCAGTATTTT. Protein product: CAISDSGTASTDTQYF.

V usage is TRBV6-5 and J usage is TRBJ1-1, with unresolved D. The V end was cut by 0 bases, the J end by 6 bases, with 8 bases between. This CDR3 comprises 13 residues. The germline CDR1 and CDR2 sequences are MNHEY and SVGAGI. The CDR3 bases are TGTGCCAGCAGTTACTCCCTTAAGCCTGAAGCTTTCTTT. Protein: CASSYSLKPEAFF.

This clone was seen only once. CDR3 protein: CASRTDRGNEKLFF. CDR3 DNA: TGTGCCAGCAGGACGGACAGGGGCAATGAAAAACTGTTTTTT. The chain employs TRBV7-2 and TRBJ1-4; 9 bases fit TRBD1. V trimming: 6 bases; J trimming: 5 bases; junction bases outside the gene matches: 4. CDR1 is SGHTA, CDR2 FQGNSA, per germline. The CDR3 contains 14 residues.

This sequence joins TRBV28 and TRBJ2-2, with D perhaps TRBD2 (6 bases). The CDR3 has 15 residues. V was pared by 8 bases and J by 1 base, with 14 bases between. The germline V gene encodes CDR1 MDHEN and CDR2 SYDVKM. CDR3: CASRAGGWNTGELFF. The CDR3 nucleotides read TGTGCCAGCCGGGCTGGGGGGTGGAACACCGGGGAGCTGTTTTTT. Drawing the rest from reference TRBV28 and TRBJ2-2, the complete variable domain is DVKVTQSSRYLVKRTGEKVFLECVQDMDHENMFWYRQDPGLGLRLIYFSYDVKMKEKGDIPEGYSVSREKKERFSLILESASTNQTSMYLCASRAGGWNTGELFFGEGSRLTVL.

The CDR3 sequence: CASGQLTDTQYF. The CDR3 bases are TGTGCCAGCGGACAGCTCACAGATACGCAGTATTTT. The chain combines TRBV28 with TRBJ2-3; possible D gene TRBD1, 6 bases. CDR1 and CDR2 (germline): MDHEN, SYDVKM. The V gene lost 8 bases and the J gene lost 2 bases, with 8 bases spanning the gap. The CDR3 has 12 residues. The variable domain in full, completed from reference TRBV28 and TRBJ2-3, reads DVKVTQSSRYLVKRTGEKVFLECVQDMDHENMFWYRQDPGLGLRLIYFSYDVKMKEKGDIPEGYSVSREKKERFSLILESASTNQTSMYLCASGQLTDTQYFGPGTRLTVL.

The chain carries TRBV27 and TRBJ2-7; D perhaps matches TRBD2 (6 bases). The CDR3 is 14 amino acids. The V end was cut by 7 bases, the J end by 5 bases, with 18 bases between. Germline CDR1 MNHEY, CDR2 SMNVEV (reference sequence). CDR3 sequence: CASKRIGLYNEQYF. The DNA for the CDR3 is TGTGCCAGCAAGCGTATAGGACTATACAACGAGCAGTACTTC.

The gene calls are TRBV5-4 and TRBJ2-1, with D possibly being TRBD2 (6 bases). V was cut by 0 bases and J by 5 bases, with 15 bases left in between. This CDR3 comprises 16 residues. Germline lookup yields CDR1 SGHNT and CDR2 YYREEE (reference sequence). CDR3: CASSLAAGYINNEQFF. CDR3 nucleotide sequence: TGTGCCAGCAGCTTGGCCGCGGGATATATCAACAATGAGCAGTTCTTC.

The chain combines TRBV18 with TRBJ1-2; TRBD1 matches at 12 bases. Trimming took 2 bases from V and 5 from J; bases not matched to a gene: 6. Germline values: CDR1 KGHSH, CDR2 LQKENI. This CDR3 region has 16 residues. Here the CDR3 DNA reads TGTGCCAGCTCACCATCCGGGACAGGGGGCTTTTATGGCTACACCTTC. This sequence encodes CASSPSGTGGFYGYTF.

This clone was found many times. The chain joins TRBV19 to TRBJ1-1; TRBD1 is a possible D gene (5 bases). CDR1 LNHDA and CDR2 SQIVND come from the germline V gene (reference sequence). This CDR3 has 14 residues. Deletions cut 2 bases from V and 1 base from J, with 8 bases between. The CDR3 region is CASSIRGKNTEAFF. DNA for the CDR3: TGTGCCAGTAGTATACGGGGGAAGAACACTGAAGCTTTCTTT.

Only one count was recorded for this clone. This rearrangement joins TRBV19 to TRBJ1-4; TRBD1 agrees at 7 bases. Germline CDR1 reads LNHDA; CDR2 reads SQIVND (reference sequence). The CDR3 runs to 13 residues. With 7 bases clipped from V and 5 bases from J, the junction kept 4 bases outside the gene matches. The CDR3 sequence: CASKGQLNEKLFF. CDR3 nucleotides: TGTGCCAGTAAGGGACAGCTCAATGAAAAACTGTTTTTT.

CDR3: CASSGPGLAGPGELFF. CDR3 nucleotides: TGCGCCAGCAGTGGTCCGGGACTAGCGGGTCCCGGGGAGCTGTTTTTT. The chain uses TRBV10-1 and TRBJ2-2; 12 positions agree with TRBD2. The CDR3 covers 16 residues. The V segment lost 4 bases and the J segment 6 bases; nucleotides outside the gene matches: 6. CDR1 WNHNN and CDR2 SYGVQD come from the germline V gene (reference sequence).

V and J are TRBV6-1 and TRBJ1-5, with 8 bases matching TRBD1. Germline assignment: CDR1 MNHNS and CDR2 SASEGT. V trimming: 3 bases; J trimming: 7 bases; junction bases outside the gene matches: 8. This CDR3 region has 15 residues. CDR3 region: CASSEADRVRQPQHF. CDR3 coding DNA: TGTGCCAGCAGTGAGGCGGACAGGGTACGGCAGCCCCAGCATTTT.

The CDR3 protein is CASSPQTGGADTQYF. CDR3 nucleotides: TGTGCCAGCTCACCACAGACAGGGGGAGCAGATACGCAGTATTTT. The V gene is TRBV18, the J gene TRBJ2-3; 9 bases are a match to TRBD1. This CDR3 spans 15 amino acids. J gave up 4 bases and V 1 base, and 3 bases lay outside the gene matches. The germline V gene encodes CDR1 KGHSH and CDR2 LQKENI.

This clone has at least ten counts. The chain couples TRBV7-2 to TRBJ2-7; D ambiguous. CDR3 length: 11 residues. The V gene lost 3 bases and the J gene lost 5 bases, with 5 bases spanning the gap. Germline loops: CDR1 SGHTA, CDR2 FQGNSA. The CDR3 sequence is CASSFRDEQYF. The CDR3 bases are TGTGCCAGCAGCTTCCGGGACGAGCAGTACTTC.

In its sample, this clone was seen once. The chain employs TRBV19 and TRBJ2-1; tentative D call: TRBD1 (6 bases). Deletions cut 5 bases from V and 1 base from J, with 12 bases between. The germline V gene encodes CDR1 LNHDA and CDR2 SQIVND (reference sequence). CDR3 size: 15 residues. The CDR3 protein is CASSAGTRSYNEQFF. DNA for the CDR3: TGTGCCAGTAGTGCCGGGACACGGTCCTACAATGAGCAGTTCTTC. Full variable domain (missing parts from reference TRBV19 and TRBJ2-1): DGGITQSPKYLFRKEGQNVTLSCEQNLNHDAMYWYRQDPGQGLRLIYYSQIVNDFQKGDIAEGYSVSREKKESFPLTVTSAQKNPTAFYLCASSAGTRSYNEQFFGPGTRLTVL.

This clone was counted a single time. The J gene is TRBJ1-2, the V gene TRBV14; 8 bases are a match to TRBD1. The CDR3 has 14 residues. J lost 3 bases, V lost 1 base, and 1 base had no gene match. Looked up from germline, CDR1 is SGHDN and CDR2 is FVKESK. In DNA, the CDR3 is TGTGCCAGCAGCCAAGGGGACAGGCACTATGGCTACACCTTC. It yields the protein CASSQGDRHYGYTF.

CDR3 in DNA: TGTGCCAGCGGCCCTGACAGGGTCCCTTCACGCTACGAGCAGTACTTC. It is translated as CASGPDRVPSRYEQYF. The chain combines TRBV27 with TRBJ2-7; 7 bases are shared with TRBD1. The CDR3 totals 16 residues. Trimming removed 8 bases from V and 3 bases from J; junction bases left unmatched: 16. Germline V gene data show CDR1 as MNHEY and CDR2 as SMNVEV (reference sequence).

The chain recombines TRBV6-1 with TRBJ1-2; the D is unclear. CDR1 is MNHNS and CDR2 is SASEGT in the germline V gene. The CDR3 runs 12 residues. Trimming took off 3 bases at V and 8 bases at J, with 10 bases between the two ends. The CDR3 nucleotides read TGTGCCAGCAGTGATGCGGGCTACGGCTACACCTTC. Its translation: CASSDAGYGYTF.

As concerns this clone: Other nucleotide sequences in the sample specify the same CDR3. V gene TRBV5-1 combines with J gene TRBJ2-1, with D possibly matching TRBD2 (5 bases). Trimming left V 0 bases short and J 5 bases short, with 12 bases between. The germline gives CDR1 SGHRS, CDR2 YFSETQ. The CDR3 loop spans 15 amino acids. DNA of the CDR3: TGCGCCAGCAGCTTGGTTGGTGCGGGCAACAATGAGCAGTTCTTC. It specifies CASSLVGAGNNEQFF. Together with reference TRBV5-1 and TRBJ2-1, the CDR3 gives the full variable domain: KAGVTQTPRYLIKTRGQQVTLSCSPISGHRSVSWYQQTPGQGLQFLFEYFSETQRNKGNFPGRFSGRQFSNSRSEMNVSTLELGDSALYLCASSLVGAGNNEQFFGPGTRLTVL.

V usage is TRBV5-1 and J usage is TRBJ2-1; 15 bases agree with TRBD2. From germline, CDR1 is SGHRS and CDR2 YFSETQ. V was pared by 4 bases and J by 7 bases, with 3 bases of the junction left unmatched. The CDR3 has 15 amino acids. CDR3 DNA sequence: TGCGCCAGCAGCGGGGGACTAGCGGGAGGTAATGAGCAGTTCTTC. Protein sequence: CASSGGLAGGNEQFF.

This chain connects TRBV9 to TRBJ1-2; maybe TRBD1 (6 bases). Per the germline V gene, CDR1 is SGDLS and CDR2 is YYNGEE. Deletions cut 0 bases from V and 3 bases from J, with 12 bases between. CDR3 size: 15 residues. The CDR3 is CASSVGGPVDYGYTF. As DNA, the CDR3 is TGTGCCAGCAGCGTAGGGGGGCCAGTCGACTATGGCTACACCTTC.